This TCR beta chain was obtained from a study of blood T cells in healthy people across ages. Study-wide results and caveats: PBMCs went unsorted, and a conclusive naive versus antigen-experienced comparison was therefore prevented.

Combining a sample-barcoded 5' primer with a J-beta primer mix, a second PCR ran for roughly 7 to 12 cycles. All samples yielded 2.5 million or more CDR3-containing paired-end reads. Via MiXCR, TCRdb re-called the 5' RACE reads, giving one row per CDR3 protein. Of about 650,000 distinct CDR3 sequences listed, approximately 30% are singletons. The V segment lost 5 bases and the J segment 5 bases; nucleotides outside the gene matches: 7. Germline V gives CDR1 DFQATT, CDR2 SNEGSKA (reference sequence). The CDR3 sequence is 13 residues long. This clonotype was detected ten times or more. Its target is unknown.

The chain links TRBV20-1 to TRBJ2-5; 8 nucleotides align to TRBD1. This TCR was sampled from a woman older than 75 in good health. Sequencing was performed on blood. CDR3 nucleotide sequence: TGCAGTGCTTCAGGACAGGGAGAGGAGACCCAGTACTTC. Its protein is CSASGQGEETQYF.